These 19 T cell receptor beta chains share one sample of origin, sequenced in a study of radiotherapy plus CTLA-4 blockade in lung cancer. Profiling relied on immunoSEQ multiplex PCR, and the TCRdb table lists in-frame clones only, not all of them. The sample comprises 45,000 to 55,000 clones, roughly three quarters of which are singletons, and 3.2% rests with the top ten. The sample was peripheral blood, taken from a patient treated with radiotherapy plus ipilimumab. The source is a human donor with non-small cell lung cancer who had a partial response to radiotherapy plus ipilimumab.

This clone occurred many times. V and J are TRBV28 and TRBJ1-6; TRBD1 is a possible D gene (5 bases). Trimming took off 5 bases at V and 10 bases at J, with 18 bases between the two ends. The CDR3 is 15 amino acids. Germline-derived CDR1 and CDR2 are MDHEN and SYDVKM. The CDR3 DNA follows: TGTGCCAGCAGTCCTATAGGGCAGGGTGGCTCACCCCTCCACTTT. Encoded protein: CASSPIGQGGSPLHF.

This chain's CDR3 is CAISVAGINTEAFF. The CDR3 region has the DNA TGTGCCATCAGTGTGGCGGGGATTAACACTGAAGCTTTCTTT. This chain joins TRBV10-3 and TRBJ1-1; D is ambiguous. The CDR3 consists of 14 residues. Trimming stripped 4 bases from V and 2 bases from J, with 11 bases between. CDR1 and CDR2 from the germline V gene are ENHRY and SYGVKD.

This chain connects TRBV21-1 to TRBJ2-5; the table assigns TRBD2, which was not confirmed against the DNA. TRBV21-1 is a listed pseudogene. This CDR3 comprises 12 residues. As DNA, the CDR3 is TGTGCCAGCTGCGGGGGGGCGAAGACCCAGTACTTC. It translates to CASCGGAKTQYF.

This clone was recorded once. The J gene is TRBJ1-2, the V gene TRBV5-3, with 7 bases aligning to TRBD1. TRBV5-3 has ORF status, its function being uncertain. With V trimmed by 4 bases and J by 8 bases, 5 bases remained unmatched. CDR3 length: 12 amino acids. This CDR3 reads CARSTPQGGYTF. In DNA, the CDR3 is TGTGCCAGAAGCACCCCACAGGGGGGCTACACCTTC.

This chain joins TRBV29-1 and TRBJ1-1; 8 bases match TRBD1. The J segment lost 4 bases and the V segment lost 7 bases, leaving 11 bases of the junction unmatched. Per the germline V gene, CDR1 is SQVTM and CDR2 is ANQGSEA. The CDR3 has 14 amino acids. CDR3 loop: CSGGQTGVSTEAFF. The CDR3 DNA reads TGCAGCGGCGGCCAGACAGGGGTGAGCACTGAAGCTTTCTTT.

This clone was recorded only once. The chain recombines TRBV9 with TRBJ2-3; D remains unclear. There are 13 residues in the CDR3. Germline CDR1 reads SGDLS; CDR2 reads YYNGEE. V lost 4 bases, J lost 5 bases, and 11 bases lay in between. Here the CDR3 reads CASSPRVKDTQYF. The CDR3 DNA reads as TGTGCCAGCAGCCCCCGGGTCAAAGATACGCAGTATTTT. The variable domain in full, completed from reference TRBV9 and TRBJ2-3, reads DSGVTQTPKHLITATGQRVTLRCSPRSGDLSVYWYQQSLDQGLQFLIQYYNGEERAKGNILERFSAQQFPDLHSELNLSSLELGDSALYFCASSPRVKDTQYFGPGTRLTVL.

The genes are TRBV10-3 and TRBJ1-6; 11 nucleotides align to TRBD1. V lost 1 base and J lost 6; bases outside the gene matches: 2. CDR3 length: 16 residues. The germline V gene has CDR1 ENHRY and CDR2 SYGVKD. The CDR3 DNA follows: TGTGCCATCAGTGAGTTGGGACAGGGGGTTAATTCACCCCTCCACTTT. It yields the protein CAISELGQGVNSPLHF.

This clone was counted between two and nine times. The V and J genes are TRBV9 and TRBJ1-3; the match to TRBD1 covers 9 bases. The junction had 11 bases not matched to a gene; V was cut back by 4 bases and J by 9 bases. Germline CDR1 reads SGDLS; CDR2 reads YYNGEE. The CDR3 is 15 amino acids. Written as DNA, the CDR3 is TGTGCCAGCAGCCTCGGGACAGGGCCTATTAGCACCATATATTTT. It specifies CASSLGTGPISTIYF.

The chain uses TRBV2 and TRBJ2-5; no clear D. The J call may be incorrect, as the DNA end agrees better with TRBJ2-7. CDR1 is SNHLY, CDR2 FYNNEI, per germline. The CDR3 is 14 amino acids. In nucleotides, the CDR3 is TGTGCCAGCACTAGACTCCCAAGTGAAGCCGAGCAGTACTTC. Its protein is CASTRLPSEAEQYF.

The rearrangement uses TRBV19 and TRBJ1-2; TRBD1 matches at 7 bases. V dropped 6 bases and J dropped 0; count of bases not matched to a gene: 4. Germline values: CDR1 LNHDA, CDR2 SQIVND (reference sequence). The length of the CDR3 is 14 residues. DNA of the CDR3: TGTGCCAGTAGCCCTGGGACAGCTAACTATGGCTACACCTTC. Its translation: CASSPGTANYGYTF.

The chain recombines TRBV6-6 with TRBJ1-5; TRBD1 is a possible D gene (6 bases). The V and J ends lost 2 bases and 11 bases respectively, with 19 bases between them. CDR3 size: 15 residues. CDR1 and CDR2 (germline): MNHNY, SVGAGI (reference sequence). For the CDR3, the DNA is TGTGCCAGCAGTTACCTAAAGACAGGACCTGGAGCCCAGCATTTT. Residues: CASSYLKTGPGAQHF.

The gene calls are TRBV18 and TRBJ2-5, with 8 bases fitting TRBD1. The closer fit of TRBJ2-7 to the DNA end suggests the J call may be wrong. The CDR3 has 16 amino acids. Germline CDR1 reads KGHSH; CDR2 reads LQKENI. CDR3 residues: CASSPLRTGMSYEQYF. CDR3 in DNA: TGTGCCAGCTCACCACTGCGGACAGGGATGTCCTACGAGCAGTACTTC.

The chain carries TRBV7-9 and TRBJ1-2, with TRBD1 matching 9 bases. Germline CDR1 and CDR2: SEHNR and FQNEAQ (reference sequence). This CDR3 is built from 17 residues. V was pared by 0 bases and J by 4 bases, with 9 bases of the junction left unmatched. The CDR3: CASSLAGSGQGVYGYTF. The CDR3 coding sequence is TGTGCCAGCAGCTTAGCTGGTTCGGGACAGGGAGTCTATGGCTACACCTTC.

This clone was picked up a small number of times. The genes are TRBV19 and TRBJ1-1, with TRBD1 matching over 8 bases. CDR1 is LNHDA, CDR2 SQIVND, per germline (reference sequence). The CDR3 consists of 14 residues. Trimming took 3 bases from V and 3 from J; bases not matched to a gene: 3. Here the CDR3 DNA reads TGTGCCAGTAGTATCGGACAGGGACACACTGAAGCTTTCTTT. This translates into CASSIGQGHTEAFF.

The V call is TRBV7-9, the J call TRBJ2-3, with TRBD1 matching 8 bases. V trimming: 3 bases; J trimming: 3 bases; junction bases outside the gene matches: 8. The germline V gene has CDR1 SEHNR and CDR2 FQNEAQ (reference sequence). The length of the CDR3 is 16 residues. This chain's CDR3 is CASSFRRGRVTDTQYF. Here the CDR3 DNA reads TGTGCCAGCAGCTTTCGCAGGGGGCGCGTGACAGATACGCAGTATTTT.

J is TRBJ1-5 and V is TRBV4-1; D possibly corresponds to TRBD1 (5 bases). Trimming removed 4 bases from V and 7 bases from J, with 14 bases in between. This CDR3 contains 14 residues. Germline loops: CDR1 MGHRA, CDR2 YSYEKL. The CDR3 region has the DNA TGCGCCAGCAGCCCTCAACGGGGGTGGCAGCCCCAGCATTTT. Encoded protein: CASSPQRGWQPQHF.

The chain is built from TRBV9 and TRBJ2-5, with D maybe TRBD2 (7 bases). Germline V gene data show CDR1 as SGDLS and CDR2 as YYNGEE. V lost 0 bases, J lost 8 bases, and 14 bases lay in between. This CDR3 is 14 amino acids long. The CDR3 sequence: CASSVATGGETQYF. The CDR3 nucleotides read TGTGCCAGCAGCGTAGCTACGGGGGGCGAAACCCAGTACTTC.

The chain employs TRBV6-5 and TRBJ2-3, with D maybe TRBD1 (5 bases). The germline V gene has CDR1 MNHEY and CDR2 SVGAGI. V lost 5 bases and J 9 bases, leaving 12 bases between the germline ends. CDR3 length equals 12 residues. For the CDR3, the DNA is TGTGCCAGCAGTGAAGGACACGGGACGCAGTATTTT. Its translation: CASSEGHGTQYF.

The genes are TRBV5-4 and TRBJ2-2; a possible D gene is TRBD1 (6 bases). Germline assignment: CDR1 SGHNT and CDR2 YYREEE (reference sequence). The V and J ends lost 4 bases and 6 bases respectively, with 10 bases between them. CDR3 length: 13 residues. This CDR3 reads CASSDTGPGELFF. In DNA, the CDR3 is TGTGCCAGCAGCGATACAGGGCCCGGGGAGCTGTTTTTT.